Given below is one TCR beta chain in context. This clonotype was counted between two and nine times. Its antigen is currently not known. The record has no base qualities; no much larger clone is one base away. The germline V gene (reference sequence) provides CDR1 SGHKS and CDR2 YYEKEE. Clipping removes 7 bases from V and 0 bases from J, with 11 as the unmatched junction base count. Including cysteine and phenylalanine, the CDR3 has 17 amino acids. Of the read, only the CDR3 DNA is kept; its 51 bases are in frame from base 1. This sample is drawn from a study of blood T cells in healthy people across ages (dated by TCRdb to the mid-2010s). Turning to the overall study: In model experiments, template switching captured roughly one uniquely barcoded TCR beta cDNA molecule for every two T cells. Using deep sequencing normalized with unique cDNA molecular identifiers, the study measured how TCR beta repertoire diversity changes with age. Donors were grouped into four age groups: young (average 16 years), middle-aged (around 39), aged (62) and long-lived (approximately 78). To avoid experimental bias, donors of different ages were spread randomly across the sequencing lanes. Two additional independent replicas of 1 million unique cDNA reads from the same blood draw were analyzed for two donors (one aged 18 to 30 and one aged 80 or older). The research as a whole found: Compared with the aged group, the long-lived group had more naive CD4+ T cells, fewer expanded clones and increased TCR diversity, suggesting age selection. Estimates of total diversity based on one million sequenced T cells were considered lower bounds and underestimates. As age increased, observed TCR beta diversity per million T cells dropped in a roughly linear way, and a significant reduction was already evident by age roughly 40. Bulk unsorted PBMC profiling prevented conclusive comparison of naive and antigen-experienced compartments. Observed TCR beta diversity correlated strongly with the percentage of naive T cells measured by flow cytometry. Donor CMV infection status was unknown, potentially confounding age-related changes in expanded clonotypes.

The donors were roughly 39 Caucasian individuals from Russia, aged roughly 6 to 100 years, who were systemically healthy. Approximately 9 milliliters of peripheral blood were collected from each donor into EDTA-treated Vacutainer tubes. Ficoll-Paque density-gradient centrifugation was used to isolate PBMCs, with at least 6.5 million per sample. Total RNA, at least 6 micrograms per sample, was extracted from PBMCs with Trizol reagent. Naive CD45RAhigh/CD27high T cell percentages were measured by flow cytometry on a PBMC aliquot from every donor. The method was 5' RACE. The run used an Illumina HiSeq 2500. The second PCR ran for about 7 to 11 cycles and used a J-beta primer mix along with a sample-barcoded 5' primer. A unique molecular identifier was introduced onto each TCR beta cDNA molecule by a template-switch 5' adaptor carrying 12 random nucleotides. Each sample yielded at least 2.5 million CDR3-containing paired-end reads. First-strand cDNA was synthesized from all RNA with the Mint cDNA synthesis kit, primed by a TRBC-specific oligonucleotide. Following uracil-DNA glycosylase treatment, all cDNA underwent a first 18-cycle PCR with the universal primers M1SS and BC2_uni_R. In the paper's pipeline: For normalization, 1 million high-quality reads were randomly selected from each sample, with every read carrying a distinct molecular identifier. Instead of being binned into consensus sequences, reads with shared molecular identifiers were discarded. CDR3 identification, clonotype clustering and error correction used MiTCR with a Q25 quality threshold and the strictest error-elimination algorithm. A nonparametric unseen species model with Euler transformation was used to estimate lower-bound total TCR beta diversity. TCRdb cleaned the public reads at Q25 with fastp, built clones with MiXCR and kept in-frame beta chains. Identical CDR3 protein sequences are pooled into one entry, listed with their most common genes and DNA. These V and J calls originate from TCRdb's pipeline instead of the authors' own analysis. Counted in this sample were 700,000 to 800,000 distinct CDR3 sequences; roughly 43% of them appeared once. Of the sample, 20% to 25% is held by the ten largest clones.

The sample consisted of blood. The TCR comes from a woman aged 60-70 years in good health. This sequence uses TRBV5-5 and TRBJ2-1, with 9 junctional bases fitting TRBD2. The CDR3 protein sequence reads: CASGSLAGTSSYNEQFF. The sequenced DNA: TGTGCCAGCGGGAGCCTAGCGGGAACTAGCTCCTACAATGAGCAGTTCTTC.